A selection of T cell receptor beta chains follows, all from one sample in a study of T-cell memory formation after mild COVID-19. TCRdb processed the 5' RACE reads anew with MiXCR; each CDR3 protein has one entry. Of some 120,000 distinct CDR3 sequences in the sample, over 15% were seen once. The sample consisted of PBMCs or a T cell subset sorted from them (not recorded which). Receptors originate from a man in his late teens or twenties who had mild COVID-19 (a few samples of this study predate the infection). Cell type and time point are not known. Each CDR3 is given with its conserved first and last residue. Fields, in order: V gene, J gene, D gene, clone size, CDR3 length, CDR3 protein, CDR3 DNA. The D gene is left open where the match is weak. Clone size is stated in some rows and not others, as once, few, many or a class when expanded.

TRBV4-1	TRBJ2-3	TRBD2	many	16	CASSQRLAGGTDTQYF	TGCGCCAGCAGCCAACGTTTAGCGGGGGGCACAGATACGCAGTATTTT
TRBV5-8	TRBJ1-1	.	.	13	CASIYLQRTEAFF	TGTGCCAGCATATACCTCCAGAGGACTGAAGCTTTCTTT
TRBV18	TRBJ2-2	.	.	13	CASSPSETGELFF	TGTGCCAGCTCACCATCTGAAACCGGGGAGCTGTTTTTT
TRBV18	TRBJ2-1	.	few	13	CASSPSQGNEQFF	TGTGCCAGCTCACCAAGCCAGGGGAATGAGCAGTTCTTC
TRBV20-1	TRBJ2-3	TRBD2	many	15	CSARPGLAGADTQYF	TGCAGTGCTAGACCGGGACTAGCGGGGGCAGATACGCAGTATTTT
TRBV12-3/TRBV12-4	TRBJ2-2	TRBD2	.	17	CASSSPAGALNTGELFF	TGTGCCAGCAGTTCGCCAGCGGGGGCTCTGAACACCGGGGAGCTGTTTTTT
TRBV4-3	TRBJ2-2	TRBD2	few	16	CASSQERGGYTGELFF	TGCGCCAGCAGCCAAGAACGGGGGGGCTATACCGGGGAGCTGTTTTTT
TRBV7-3	TRBJ2-7	.	few	13	CASSLRRGQEQYF	TGTGCCAGCAGCTTAAGGCGGGGGCAGGAGCAGTACTTC
TRBV9	TRBJ2-3	TRBD2	.	15	CASGGGRGSTDTQYF	TGTGCCAGCGGGGGAGGGCGGGGAAGCACAGATACGCAGTATTTT
TRBV10-3	TRBJ1-6	.	.	16	CAITNRAPTGNSPLHF	TGTGCCATCACTAACCGGGCCCCAACCGGTAATTCACCCCTCCACTTT
TRBV7-3	TRBJ1-1	.	.	12	CASSSPQGRAFF	TGTGCCAGCAGCTCGCCCCAGGGGAGAGCTTTCTTT
TRBV7-2	TRBJ2-7	.	few	11	CASSPRVEQYF	TGTGCCAGCAGCCCCAGGGTCGAGCAGTACTTC
TRBV7-2	TRBJ2-3	TRBD2	medium-sized	15	CASSPGGPLTDTQYF	TGTGCCAGCAGCCCGGGGGGGCCCCTCACAGATACGCAGTATTTT
TRBV18	TRBJ1-1	.	few	11	CASSPITEAFF	TGTGCCAGCTCACCGATCACTGAAGCTTTCTTT